Listed below are T cell receptor beta chains from one sample, sequenced in a study of blood T cell repertoires in COVID-19. Sequenced by immunoSEQ multiplex PCR; TCRdb stores in-frame clones only, minus some. Altogether about 280,000 clones are present, roughly 86% being singletons, with the ten largest covering about 9.8%. The sequenced sample was peripheral blood. Every receptor here comes from a man between 18 and 35 years old with active or convalescent COVID-19. The conserved cysteine and the conserved F or W are not part of the CDR3 here. The order of the fields is V gene, J gene, CDR3 protein.

V: TRBV19
J: TRBJ1-2
CDR3: ASRAYYGYT

V: TRBV10-2
J: TRBJ1-1
CDR3: ASSEPQTGFKGNTEAF

V: TRBV19
J: TRBJ1-1
CDR3: ASSNTLNTEAF

V: TRBV15
J: TRBJ1-3
CDR3: ATSNTLKSSSGNTIY

V: TRBV2
J: TRBJ2-7
CDR3: ASTNRDYEQY

V: TRBV5-1
J: TRBJ2-1
CDR3: ASSLESTSGGAGYNEQF

V: TRBV5-1
J: TRBJ1-1
CDR3: ASRDRGDDMNTEAF

V: TRBV6-5
J: TRBJ1-1
CDR3: ASSYNGNTEAF

V: TRBV3-1/TRBV3-2
J: TRBJ2-5
CDR3: ASSPRTSGKYQETQY

V: TRBV6-2/TRBV6-3
J: TRBJ2-2
CDR3: ASSLPTGLTGELF

V: TRBV7-2
J: TRBJ2-7
CDR3: ASSPGLTYEQY

V: TRBV6-4
J: TRBJ2-1
CDR3: ASSEGTGGYNEQF

V: TRBV12-3/TRBV12-4
J: TRBJ2-2
CDR3: ASSSGTSGELF

V: TRBV25-1
J: TRBJ1-5
CDR3: ASSDAVSNQPQH

V: TRBV12-5
J: TRBJ1-5
CDR3: ASGLTTGGNQPQH

V: TRBV27
J: TRBJ2-5
CDR3: ASSLGNRVDQETQY

V: TRBV4-3
J: TRBJ2-7
CDR3: ASSQGSGNTYEQY

V: TRBV18
J: TRBJ2-7
CDR3: ASSRGTGVSEQY

V: TRBV7-9
J: TRBJ2-7
CDR3: ASSPEVRAYEQY

V: TRBV25-1
J: TRBJ1-4
CDR3: ASSTSPGHGEKLF

V: TRBV3-1/TRBV3-2
J: TRBJ1-2
CDR3: ASSQAEGRYYGYT

V: TRBV7-9
J: TRBJ1-5
CDR3: ASSLGFSGEGGNQPQH

V: TRBV4-1
J: TRBJ1-5
CDR3: ASSQVYNQPQH

V: TRBV12-3/TRBV12-4
J: TRBJ1-5
CDR3: ASSRQGEQPQH

V: TRBV7-9
J: TRBJ1-6
CDR3: ASSFTGGRDSPLH

V: TRBV25-1
J: TRBJ1-3
CDR3: ASSEFISNTIY

V: TRBV7-2
J: TRBJ2-6
CDR3: ASTPGVGSGANVLT

V: TRBV9
J: TRBJ2-3
CDR3: ASSEGTGYTDTQY

V: TRBV19
J: TRBJ1-2
CDR3: ASSIIGGNYGYT

V: TRBV9
J: TRBJ2-3
CDR3: ASNQGPATDTQY

V: TRBV6-2/TRBV6-3
J: TRBJ2-2
CDR3: ASSPHPGFAGVNTGELF

V: TRBV13
J: TRBJ2-3
CDR3: ASSPEQGPDTQY

V: TRBV9
J: TRBJ2-3
CDR3: ASSARQAPTDTQY

V: TRBV7-8
J: TRBJ2-7
CDR3: ASSSKTGTYEQY

V: TRBV6-6
J: TRBJ1-3
CDR3: ASSSQRNTIY

V: TRBV5-1
J: TRBJ1-1
CDR3: ASSWASNTEAF

V: TRBV19
J: TRBJ1-5
CDR3: ASRGETGDKGNQPQH

V: TRBV5-6
J: TRBJ1-4
CDR3: ASRYRDSLREKLF

V: TRBV28
J: TRBJ1-2
CDR3: ASSHGIRRVGYT

V: TRBV9
J: TRBJ1-2
CDR3: ASSVASWEGYT

V: TRBV11-2
J: TRBJ1-6
CDR3: ASSLREGSPPLH

V: TRBV10-1
J: TRBJ2-1
CDR3: ASSDRRGLRSNEQF

V: TRBV19
J: TRBJ1-1
CDR3: ASSRRFDTEAF

V: TRBV15
J: TRBJ2-2
CDR3: ATSIRTGGAGGELF

V: TRBV4-1
J: TRBJ2-5
CDR3: ASSQGVEREGETQY

V: TRBV7-9
J: TRBJ1-2
CDR3: ASSLGGTGEEP

V: TRBV3-1/TRBV3-2
J: TRBJ1-4
CDR3: ASSRQGGDEKLF

V: TRBV5-6
J: TRBJ1-5
CDR3: ASSLVGGPGPQH

V: TRBV11-2
J: TRBJ1-2
CDR3: ASSLEGSAAYGYT

V: TRBV27
J: TRBJ1-5
CDR3: ASSHGTGFDQPQH

V: TRBV19
J: TRBJ1-5
CDR3: ASTSTTGGNQPQH

V: TRBV7-2
J: TRBJ1-1
CDR3: ASSSATGVTEAF

V: TRBV7-3
J: TRBJ1-1
CDR3: ASSLTGVGAEAF

V: TRBV10-2
J: TRBJ1-1
CDR3: ASSQGFTEAF

V: TRBV6-2/TRBV6-3
J: TRBJ1-5
CDR3: ASSYSIDRVVGQPQH

V: TRBV18
J: TRBJ1-2
CDR3: ASSLGQGVYGYT

V: TRBV6-5
J: TRBJ2-7
CDR3: ASSYSRGDLREQY